The 10 T cell receptor beta chains below come from one sample, sequenced in a study of OX40 agonist ivuxolimab in advanced cancers. Clones were sequenced by immunoSEQ multiplex PCR, and TCRdb holds only the in-frame ones, with some missing. Seen here are roughly 90,000 clones, roughly 93% observed once, and the top ten hold around 0.33%. The input for sequencing was CD4+ or CD8+ T cells sorted from blood, taken in a trial of the OX40 agonist ivuxolimab. The source is an adult with an advanced solid tumor such as melanoma, head and neck, liver or kidney cancer.

The CDR3 DNA is TGTGCCAGCAGCTTAGCGACAAGGGTTAAAGAGACCCAGTACTTC. Protein sequence: CASSLATRVKETQYF. V is TRBV7-9 and J is TRBJ2-5, with D unclear. This CDR3 has 15 residues. Trimming cost V 0 bases and J 3 bases, with 11 bases left between them. Germline V gene sequence: CDR1 SEHNR, CDR2 FQNEAQ (reference sequence).

The chain employs TRBV7-3 and TRBJ2-1; TRBD2 matches at 9 bases. The CDR3 has 15 residues. Germline V gives CDR1 SGHTA, CDR2 FQGTGA. Germline trimming cut 6 bases from V and 5 bases from J; bases unmatched to any gene: 8. DNA for the CDR3: TGTGCCAGCAGGGCCGCGGGACTAGCAAACAATGAGCAGTTCTTC. Its translation is CASRAAGLANNEQFF.

This clone was observed a few times. V is TRBV10-3 and J is TRBJ1-2; TRBD1 aligns across 7 bases. With 9 bases clipped from V and 2 bases from J, the junction kept 6 bases outside the gene matches. In germline, CDR1 is ENHRY, CDR2 SYGVKD. The CDR3 covers 13 residues. CDR3 in amino acids: CAIHTTGNYGYTF. CDR3 DNA sequence: TGTGCCATTCATACGACAGGGAACTATGGCTACACCTTC.

DNA for the CDR3: TGCGCCAGCAGCCATTTAGGGACTAGCGGGAGGCCGGGTAGATATGGGGAGACCCAGTACTTC. Translated: CASSHLGTSGRPGRYGETQYF. The gene calls are TRBV4-3 and TRBJ2-5; 15 bases line up with TRBD2. After removal of 3 bases from V and 5 bases from J, the junction contained 19 bases not matched to a gene. The germline V gene has CDR1 LGHNA and CDR2 YSLEER. This CDR3 is built from 21 residues.

V usage is TRBV5-6 and J usage is TRBJ2-5; 10 nucleotides align to TRBD2. J was trimmed by 5 bases and V by 1 base; bases with no gene match: 11. The germline CDR1 and CDR2 sequences are SGHDT and YYEEEE. This CDR3 comprises 17 residues. CDR3 residues: CASSLWASGSRGETQYF. The CDR3 DNA is TGTGCCAGCAGCTTGTGGGCTAGCGGGAGTAGGGGGGAGACCCAGTACTTC.

This clone was recorded once. The chain combines TRBV10-3 with TRBJ1-1, with a possible D match to TRBD1 (5 bases). This CDR3 is built from 13 residues. Germline assignment: CDR1 ENHRY and CDR2 SYGVKD. V gave up 8 bases and J gave up 2 bases, with 12 bases separating them. CDR3 sequence: CAIAHQGNTEAFF. The CDR3 nucleotides read TGTGCCATCGCGCATCAGGGCAACACTGAAGCTTTCTTT.

The chain links TRBV5-5 to TRBJ2-6; 7 nucleotides line up with TRBD1. CDR1 is SGHKS, CDR2 YYEKEE, per germline (reference sequence). Trimming cost V 1 base and J 4 bases; bases outside gene matches: 8. The CDR3 is made up of 17 amino acids. CDR3 loop: CASSLKGATGGANVLTF. The CDR3 region has the DNA TGTGCCAGCAGCTTGAAGGGGGCGACGGGAGGGGCCAACGTCCTGACTTTC.

The chain links TRBV7-2 to TRBJ2-2; D unresolved. Trimming left V 4 bases short and J 5 bases short, with 8 bases between. The CDR3 consists of 13 residues. Germline assignment: CDR1 SGHTA and CDR2 FQGNSA. The DNA of the CDR3 is TGTGCCAGCAGCTCAACCAGAACCGGGGAGCTGTTTTTT. This encodes CASSSTRTGELFF.

CDR3 bases: TGTGCCAGCAGCTTAAGTACTAGCGGTTACAATGAGCAGTTCTTC. This sequence encodes CASSLSTSGYNEQFF. V and J are TRBV7-3 and TRBJ2-1; 8 nucleotides match TRBD2. Germline trimming cut 1 base from V and 4 bases from J; bases unmatched to any gene: 3. This CDR3 has 15 residues. Germline V lookup: CDR1 SGHTA, CDR2 FQGTGA.

The chain has TRBV6-6 and TRBJ2-7, with D possibly being TRBD1 or TRBD2 (5 bases each). V lost 5 bases, J lost 2 bases, and 13 bases lay in between. This CDR3 comprises 14 residues. Per germline, CDR1 MNHNY and CDR2 SVGAGI (reference sequence). This CDR3 is CASSGGRATYEQYF. The CDR3 DNA reads TGTGCCAGCAGTGGGGGTCGGGCGACCTACGAGCAGTACTTC.